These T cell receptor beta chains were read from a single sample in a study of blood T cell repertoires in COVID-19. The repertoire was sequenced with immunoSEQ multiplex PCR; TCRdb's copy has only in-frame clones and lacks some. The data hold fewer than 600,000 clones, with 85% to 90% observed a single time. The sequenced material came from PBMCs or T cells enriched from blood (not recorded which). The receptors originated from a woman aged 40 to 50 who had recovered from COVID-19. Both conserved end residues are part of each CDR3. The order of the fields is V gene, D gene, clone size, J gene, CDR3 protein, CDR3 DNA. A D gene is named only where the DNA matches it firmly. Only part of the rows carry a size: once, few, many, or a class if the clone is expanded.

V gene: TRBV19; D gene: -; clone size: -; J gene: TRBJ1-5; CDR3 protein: CASSIVSGFGGQPQHF; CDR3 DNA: TGTGCCAGTAGTATAGTTTCGGGGTTCGGTGGACAGCCCCAGCATTTT
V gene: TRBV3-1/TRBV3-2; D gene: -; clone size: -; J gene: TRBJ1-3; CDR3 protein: CASSQPGGETIYF; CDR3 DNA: TGTGCCAGCAGCCAACCAGGCGGGGAAACCATATATTTT
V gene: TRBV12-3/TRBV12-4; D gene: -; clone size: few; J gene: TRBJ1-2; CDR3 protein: CASAGGYGYTF; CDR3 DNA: TGTGCCAGCGCCGGTGGCTATGGCTACACCTTC
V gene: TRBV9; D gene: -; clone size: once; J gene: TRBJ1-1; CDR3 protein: CASSVQGLVGTEAFF; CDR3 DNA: TGTGCCAGCAGCGTACAGGGGTTGGTTGGTACTGAAGCTTTCTTT
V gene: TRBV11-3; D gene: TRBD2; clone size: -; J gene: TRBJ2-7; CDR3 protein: CASSLEGLAGVYEQYF; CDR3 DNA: TGTGCCAGCAGCTTAGAAGGACTAGCGGGAGTCTACGAGCAGTACTTC
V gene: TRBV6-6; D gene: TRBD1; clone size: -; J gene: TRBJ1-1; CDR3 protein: CASSPPLGQAKKDTEAFF; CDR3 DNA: TGTGCCAGCAGTCCACCGTTAGGACAGGCTAAGAAGGACACTGAAGCTTTCTTT
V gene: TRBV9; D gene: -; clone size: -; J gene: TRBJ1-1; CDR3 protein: CASSVGGRTEAFF; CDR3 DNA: TGTGCCAGCAGCGTAGGGGGCCGCACTGAAGCTTTCTTT
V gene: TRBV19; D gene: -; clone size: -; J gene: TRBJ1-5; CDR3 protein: CASSIQGQPQHF; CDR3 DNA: TGTGCCAGTAGTATACAGGGTCAGCCCCAGCATTTT
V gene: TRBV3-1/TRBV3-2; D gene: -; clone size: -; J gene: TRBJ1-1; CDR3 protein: CASSHHRVVEAFF; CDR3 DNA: TGTGCCAGCAGCCATCACAGGGTTGTTGAAGCTTTCTTT
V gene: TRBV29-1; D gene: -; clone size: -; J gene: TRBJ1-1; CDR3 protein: CSAHNGREGAFF; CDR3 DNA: TGCAGCGCCCATAACGGCAGGGAGGGAGCTTTCTTT
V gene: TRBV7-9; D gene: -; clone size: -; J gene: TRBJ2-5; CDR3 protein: CASSLGVGGMVETQYF; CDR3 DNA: TGTGCCAGCAGCTTAGGGGTTGGCGGGATGGTAGAGACCCAGTACTTC
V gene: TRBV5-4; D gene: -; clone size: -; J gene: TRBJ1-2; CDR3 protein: CASSVSYEGYTF; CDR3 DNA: TGTGCCAGCAGCGTAAGTTACGAGGGCTACACCTTC
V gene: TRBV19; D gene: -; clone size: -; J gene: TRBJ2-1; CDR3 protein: CASSMRYNEQFF; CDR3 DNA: TGTGCCAGTAGTATGCGGTATAATGAGCAGTTCTTC
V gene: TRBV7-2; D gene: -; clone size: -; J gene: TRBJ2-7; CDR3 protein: CASSLQDSYEQYF; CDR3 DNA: TGTGCCAGCAGCTTACAGGACTCCTACGAGCAGTACTTC
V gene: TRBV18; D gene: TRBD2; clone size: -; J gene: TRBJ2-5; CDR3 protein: CASSPPLAEETQYF; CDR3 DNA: TGTGCCAGCTCACCACCTCTAGCGGAAGAGACCCAGTACTTC
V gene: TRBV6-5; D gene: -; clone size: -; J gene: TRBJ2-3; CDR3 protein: CASKREGGSTDTQYF; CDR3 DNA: TGTGCCAGCAAAAGAGAGGGCGGGAGCACAGATACGCAGTATTTT
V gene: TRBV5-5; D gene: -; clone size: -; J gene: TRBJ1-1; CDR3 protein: CASAQQGWTEAFF; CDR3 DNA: TGTGCCAGCGCACAACAGGGTTGGACTGAAGCTTTCTTT
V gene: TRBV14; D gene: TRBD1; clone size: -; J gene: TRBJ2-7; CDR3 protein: CASSRSGQGTYEQYF; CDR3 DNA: TGTGCCAGCAGCCGTTCGGGACAGGGGACCTACGAGCAGTACTTC
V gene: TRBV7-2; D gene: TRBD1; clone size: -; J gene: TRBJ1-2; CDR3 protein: CASSFDRGNPSRYGYTF; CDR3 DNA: TGTGCCAGCAGCTTTGACAGGGGGAACCCCTCGCGGTATGGCTACACCTTC
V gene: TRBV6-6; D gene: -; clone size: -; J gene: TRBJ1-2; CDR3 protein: CASRPNRANYGYTF; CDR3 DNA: TGTGCCAGCAGACCCAACAGGGCAAACTATGGCTACACCTTC
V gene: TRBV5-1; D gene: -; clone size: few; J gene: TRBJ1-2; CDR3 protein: CASSPGGQTFNYGYTF; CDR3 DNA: TGCGCCAGCAGCCCGGGTGGACAGACCTTTAACTATGGCTACACCTTC
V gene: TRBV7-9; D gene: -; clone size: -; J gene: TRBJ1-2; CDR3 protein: CASNPIAGGTGYGYTF; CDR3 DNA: TGTGCCAGCAACCCGATTGCGGGAGGGACCGGCTATGGCTACACCTTC
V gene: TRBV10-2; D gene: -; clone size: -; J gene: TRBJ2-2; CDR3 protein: CASSRQANTGELFF; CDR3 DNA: TGCGCCAGCAGCAGACAGGCGAACACCGGGGAGCTGTTTTTT
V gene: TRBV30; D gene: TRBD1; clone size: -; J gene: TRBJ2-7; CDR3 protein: CAGDVQGTPYEQYF; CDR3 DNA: TGTGCCGGGGACGTACAGGGGACACCCTACGAGCAGTACTTC
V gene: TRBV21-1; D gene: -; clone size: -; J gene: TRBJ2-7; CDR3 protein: CASSKGGLGYEQYF; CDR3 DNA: TGTGCCAGCAGCAAAGGAGGGCTAGGCTACGAGCAGTACTTC
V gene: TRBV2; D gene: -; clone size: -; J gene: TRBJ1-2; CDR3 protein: CASTGQTNYGYTF; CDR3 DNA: TGTGCCAGCACCGGACAGACTAACTATGGCTACACCTTC
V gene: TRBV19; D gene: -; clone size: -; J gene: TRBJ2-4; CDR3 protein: CASSLRQEIQYF; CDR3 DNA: TGTGCCAGTAGTTTACGACAGGAGATTCAGTACTTC
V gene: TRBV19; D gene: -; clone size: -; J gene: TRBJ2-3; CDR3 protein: CASSIEFVASESTDTQYF; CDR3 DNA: TGTGCCAGTAGTATAGAATTCGTAGCTAGCGAGAGCACAGATACGCAGTATTTT
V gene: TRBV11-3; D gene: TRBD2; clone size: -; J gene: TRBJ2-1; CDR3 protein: CASSLFLAGEARYNEQFF; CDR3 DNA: TGTGCCAGCAGCTTATTTCTAGCGGGAGAGGCCCGCTACAATGAGCAGTTCTTC
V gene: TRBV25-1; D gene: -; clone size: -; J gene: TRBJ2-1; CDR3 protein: CASSVSPKRFF; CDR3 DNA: TGTGCCAGCAGTGTATCCCCTAAGAGGTTCTTC
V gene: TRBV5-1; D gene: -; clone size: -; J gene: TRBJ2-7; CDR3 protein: CASSWKSGVSDEQYF; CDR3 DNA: TGCGCCAGCAGCTGGAAGTCGGGAGTCTCGGACGAGCAGTACTTC
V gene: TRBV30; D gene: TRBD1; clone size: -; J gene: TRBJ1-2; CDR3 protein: CAWSGQGLGYTF; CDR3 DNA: TGTGCCTGGAGCGGACAGGGGCTGGGCTACACCTTC
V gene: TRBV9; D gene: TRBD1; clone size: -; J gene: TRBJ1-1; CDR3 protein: CASSALGTGSRTEAFF; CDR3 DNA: TGTGCCAGCAGCGCTCTCGGGACAGGGTCTAGGACTGAAGCTTTCTTT
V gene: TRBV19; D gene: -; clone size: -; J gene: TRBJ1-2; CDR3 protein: CASTTSQGYGYTF; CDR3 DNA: TGTGCCAGTACCACCAGCCAGGGTTATGGCTACACCTTC
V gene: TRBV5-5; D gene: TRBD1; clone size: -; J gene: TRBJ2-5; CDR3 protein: CASSLLTGGSQETQYF; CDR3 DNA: TGTGCCAGCAGCTTGCTTACAGGGGGCTCCCAAGAGACCCAGTACTTC
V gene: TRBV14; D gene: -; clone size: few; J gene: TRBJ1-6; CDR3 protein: CASSQDGFRSDSPLHF; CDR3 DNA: TGTGCCAGCAGCCAAGATGGGTTCAGGTCCGATTCACCCCTCCACTTT
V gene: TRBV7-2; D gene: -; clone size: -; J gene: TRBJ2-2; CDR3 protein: CASSSQVWDSTGELFF; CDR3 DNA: TGTGCCAGCAGCTCCCAAGTGTGGGACTCTACCGGGGAGCTGTTTTTT